The present TCR beta chain was sequenced within a study of blood T cell repertoires in COVID-19. Study as a whole: Sample material is recorded as cDNA or gDNA derived from T cells, B-cell-depleted T cells, or PBMCs.

Here immunoSEQ multiplex PCR was the method, and the copy in TCRdb shows in-frame clones only, minus some. Here the sample spans around 280,000 clones, around 86% being singletons. This clone appeared a few times. Germline CDR1 and CDR2: MNHEY and SVGAGI. The CDR3 runs 13 residues. The V gene lost 5 bases and the J gene lost 1 base, with 8 bases spanning the gap. For recovered donors of Cohort 3, there were two negative PCRs, clearance, or symptom resolution. This clonotype originated in a woman between 40 and 50 years old who had recovered from COVID-19. The J gene is TRBJ2-5, the V gene TRBV6-5; maybe TRBD1 (5 bases). The sample was PBMCs or T cells enriched from blood (not recorded which). The CDR3 bases are TGTGCCAGCAGTCGACAGCCCCAAGAGACCCAGTACTTC. It specifies CASSRQPQETQYF.